The rows below give T cell receptor beta chains drawn from one sample of a study of healthy donors' naive CD4 and CD8 T cells. TCRdb ran MiXCR on the reads and lists one entry per CDR3 protein. The sample records approximately 180,000 distinct CDR3 sequences, around 74% being singletons. The sample taken for sequencing was naive CD4+ and CD8+ T cells sorted from blood, pooled from several donors. Source of these receptors: a pool of human donors in good health; the sample pools cells from several healthy donors. Each CDR3 is given with its conserved first and last residue. The D gene is left open where the match is weak. Size tells how often a clone was seen (once, few, many) or the class of an expanded clone, and some rows leave it out.

>few|TRBV6-5|TRBJ1-1|TRBD1
CASSGTGQGRLEDTEAFF
TGTGCCAGCAGTGGAACCGGACAGGGGCGATTGGAAGACACTGAAGCTTTCTTT
>-|TRBV29-1|TRBJ2-1|TRBD2
CSVESRGGYNEQFF
TGCAGCGTTGAGAGCCGGGGGGGTTACAATGAGCAGTTCTTC
>few|TRBV27|TRBJ2-5|TRBD1
CASSWTGQETQYF
TGTGCCAGCAGTTGGACAGGCCAAGAGACCCAGTACTTC
>-|TRBV11-1|TRBJ1-2|-
CASSQSPNGYTF
TGTGCCAGCAGCCAAAGCCCGAATGGCTACACCTTC
>few|TRBV6-5|TRBJ2-1|-
CASSGTVVGEQFF
TGTGCCAGCAGTGGGACGGTGGTAGGGGAGCAGTTCTTC
>medium-sized|TRBV2|TRBJ2-1|TRBD2
CASTGLAAVNEQFF
TGTGCCAGCACAGGACTAGCGGCGGTCAATGAGCAGTTCTTC
>-|TRBV21-1|TRBJ2-7|-
CASSKSQVGGSYEQYF
TGTGCCAGCAGCAAGTCGCAGGTCGGGGGATCCTACGAGCAGTACTTC
>-|TRBV6-5|TRBJ1-2|-
CASSYSLGVYGYTF
TGTGCCAGCAGTTACTCGCTAGGGGTTTATGGCTACACCTTC
>-|TRBV27|TRBJ2-5|-
CASSTSRGETQYF
TGTGCCAGCAGCACCTCTAGGGGGGAGACCCAGTACTTC
>few|TRBV5-5|TRBJ1-2|TRBD1
CASTSGQGGLGYTF
TGTGCCAGCACCTCAGGACAGGGGGGCCTCGGCTACACCTTC
>few|TRBV12-3/TRBV12-4|TRBJ1-3|TRBD1
CASSGQASGNTIYF
TGTGCCAGCAGTGGACAGGCCTCTGGAAACACCATATATTTT
>few|TRBV29-1|TRBJ2-1|TRBD2
CSVEDRLAGGPTEQFF
TGCAGCGTTGAAGATCGACTAGCGGGGGGGCCTACGGAGCAGTTCTTC
>-|TRBV5-4|TRBJ2-2|-
CASSLEAGELFF
TGTGCCAGCAGCTTAGAGGCCGGGGAGCTGTTTTTT
>-|TRBV30|TRBJ1-2|-
CAWSAGTPIYGYTF
TGTGCCTGGAGTGCCGGGACACCCATCTATGGCTACACCTTC
>-|TRBV6-6|TRBJ1-3|-
CASSYSLIGGSTIF
TGTGCCAGCAGTTACTCGTTGATCGGCGGGAGCACGATTTTT
>-|TRBV29-1|TRBJ1-2|-
CSVVWSSFGGYTF
TGCAGCGTTGTTTGGTCCTCATTTGGGGGCTACACCTTC
>-|TRBV29-1|TRBJ1-2|-
CSVEVKGLGYGYTF
TGCAGCGTTGAGGTTAAGGGATTGGGCTATGGCTACACCTTC
>-|TRBV27|TRBJ1-5|-
CASSLGRLSDQPQHF
TGTGCCAGCAGTTTAGGCAGATTATCGGATCAGCCCCAGCATTTT
>-|TRBV29-1|TRBJ2-5|-
CSVEGNRDGETQYF
TGCAGCGTTGAGGGCAACAGGGATGGAGAGACCCAGTACTTC
>once|TRBV15|TRBJ2-5|TRBD2
CATSRVLAPEETQYF
TGTGCCACCAGCAGAGTACTAGCGCCCGAAGAGACCCAGTACTTC
>-|TRBV29-1|TRBJ2-1|-
CSVEGAKTAEQFF
TGCAGCGTTGAGGGCGCCAAAACAGCGGAGCAGTTCTTC
>-|TRBV5-5|TRBJ2-1|-
CASSPEQSSYNEQFF
TGTGCCAGCAGCCCAGAACAGAGCTCCTACAATGAGCAGTTCTTC
>once|TRBV6-5|TRBJ1-6|-
CASRQAINSPLHF
TGTGCCAGCAGACAGGCAATCAATTCACCCCTCCACTTT
>once|TRBV30|TRBJ1-5|TRBD1
CAWSPGTGSQPQHF
TGTGCCTGGAGTCCCGGGACAGGGAGTCAGCCCCAGCATTTT
>-|TRBV27|TRBJ2-7|TRBD1
CVSRTGSYEQYF
TGTGTCAGTAGGACAGGGTCCTACGAGCAGTACTTC
>-|TRBV6-2/TRBV6-3|TRBJ2-5|-
CASTERYQETQYF
TGTGCCAGCACTGAACGGTACCAAGAGACCCAGTACTTC
>-|TRBV6-1|TRBJ2-2|-
CASSDLQGSTGELFF
TGTGCCAGCAGTGACTTGCAGGGGTCGACCGGGGAGCTGTTTTTT
>-|TRBV12-3/TRBV12-4|TRBJ2-7|-
CASMTAGALYEQYF
TGTGCCAGTATGACAGCAGGCGCTTTGTACGAGCAGTACTTC
>-|TRBV29-1|TRBJ2-7|-
CSARESSYEQYF
TGCAGCGCCAGGGAGAGCTCCTACGAGCAGTACTTC
>-|TRBV11-3|TRBJ2-7|-
CASSLPRGSLTYEQYF
TGTGCCAGCAGCTTACCCAGGGGCAGCCTGACCTACGAGCAGTACTTC
>-|TRBV4-1|TRBJ2-2|-
CASSYRGELFF
TGCGCCAGCAGCTATAGGGGGGAGCTGTTTTTT
>few|TRBV29-1|TRBJ1-2|-
CSFYDGSYGYTF
TGCAGCTTTTACGACGGAAGCTATGGCTACACCTTC
>once|TRBV29-1|TRBJ2-3|-
CSVGMVGTDTQYF
TGCAGCGTTGGGATGGTTGGCACAGATACGCAGTATTTT
>-|TRBV29-1|TRBJ2-7|-
CSVFDGLSPYEQYF
TGCAGCGTATTCGACGGGTTGAGCCCCTACGAGCAGTACTTC
>-|TRBV6-6|TRBJ2-1|-
CASSYYQGDYNEQFF
TGTGCCAGCAGTTATTATCAGGGTGACTACAATGAGCAGTTCTTC
>once|TRBV30|TRBJ2-7|-
CAWNTGASYEQYF
TGTGCCTGGAATACCGGGGCTTCCTACGAGCAGTACTTC
>-|TRBV29-1|TRBJ2-7|-
CSVGGAGTYEQYF
TGCAGCGTTGGTGGAGCGGGTACCTACGAGCAGTACTTC
>once|TRBV20-1|TRBJ1-1|-
CSARAPGSADTEAFF
TGCAGTGCTCGGGCCCCCGGGTCGGCGGACACTGAAGCTTTCTTT
>few|TRBV5-6|TRBJ2-1|-
CASSRGAGLDEQFF
TGTGCCAGCAGCCGAGGCGCAGGGTTGGATGAGCAGTTCTTC
>few|TRBV27|TRBJ1-1|TRBD1
CASNPGGMNTEAFF
TGTGCCAGCAATCCAGGGGGAATGAACACTGAAGCTTTCTTT
>-|TRBV19|TRBJ1-5|-
CASGGVEGNQPQHF
TGTGCCAGTGGAGGGGTTGAGGGCAATCAGCCCCAGCATTTT
>-|TRBV6-2/TRBV6-3|TRBJ2-6|-
CASSPGRAGANVLTF
TGTGCCAGCTCCCCCGGCAGGGCTGGGGCCAACGTCCTGACTTTC
>-|TRBV29-1|TRBJ2-7|-
CSVAGRGDEQYF
TGCAGCGTTGCGGGCAGGGGCGACGAGCAGTACTTC